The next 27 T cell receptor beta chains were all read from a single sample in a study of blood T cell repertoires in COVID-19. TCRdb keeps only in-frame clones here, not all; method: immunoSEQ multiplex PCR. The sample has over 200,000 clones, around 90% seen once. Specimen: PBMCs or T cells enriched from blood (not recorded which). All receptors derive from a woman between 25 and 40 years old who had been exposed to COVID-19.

The CDR3 nucleotides read TGCGCCAGCAGCATCGAGCGGGGCCGATACAATGAGCAGTTCTTC. As protein: CASSIERGRYNEQFF. J is TRBJ2-1 and V is TRBV5-1, with 7 bases that match TRBD2. V shed 4 bases and J 4 bases; nucleotides not matched to a gene: 8. CDR3 length equals 15 residues. From germline, CDR1 is SGHRS and CDR2 YFSETQ. Looking up the rest from reference TRBV5-1 and TRBJ2-1 gives the full variable domain: KAGVTQTPRYLIKTRGQQVTLSCSPISGHRSVSWYQQTPGQGLQFLFEYFSETQRNKGNFPGRFSGRQFSNSRSEMNVSTLELGDSALYLCASSIERGRYNEQFFGPGTRLTVL.

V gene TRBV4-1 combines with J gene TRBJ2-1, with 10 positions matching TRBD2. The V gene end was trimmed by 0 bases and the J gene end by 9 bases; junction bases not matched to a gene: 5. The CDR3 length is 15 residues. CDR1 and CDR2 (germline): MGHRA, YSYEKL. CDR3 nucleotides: TGCGCCAGCAGCCAAGAGGCTAGCGGGAGTTCTGAGCAGTTCTTC. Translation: CASSQEASGSSEQFF.

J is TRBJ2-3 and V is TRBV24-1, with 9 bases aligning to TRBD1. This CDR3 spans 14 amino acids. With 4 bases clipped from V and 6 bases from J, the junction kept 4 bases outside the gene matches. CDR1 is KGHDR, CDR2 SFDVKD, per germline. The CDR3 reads CATSEQGAEDTQYF. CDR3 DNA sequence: TGTGCCACCAGTGAACAGGGGGCAGAGGATACGCAGTATTTT.

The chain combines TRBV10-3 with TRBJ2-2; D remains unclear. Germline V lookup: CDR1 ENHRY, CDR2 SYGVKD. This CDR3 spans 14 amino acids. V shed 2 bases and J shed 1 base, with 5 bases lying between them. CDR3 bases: TGTGCCATCAGTGAGGGGCTGAACACCGGGGAGCTGTTTTTT. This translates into CAISEGLNTGELFF.

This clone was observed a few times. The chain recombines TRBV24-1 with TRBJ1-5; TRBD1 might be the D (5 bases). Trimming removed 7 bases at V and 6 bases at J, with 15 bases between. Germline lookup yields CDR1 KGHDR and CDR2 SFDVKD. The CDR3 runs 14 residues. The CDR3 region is CATSPRGSSQPQHF. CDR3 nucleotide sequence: TGTGCCACCAGCCCCCGGGGGTCCAGTCAGCCCCAGCATTTT.

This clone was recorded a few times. The CDR3 bases are TGCAGCGTTGATTCGACAGGTGGCTATGGCTACACCTTC. It specifies CSVDSTGGYGYTF. The rearrangement joins TRBV29-1 to TRBJ1-2, with D maybe TRBD1 (6 bases). This CDR3 is built from 13 residues. Germline assignment: CDR1 SQVTM and CDR2 ANQGSEA. Trimming left V 3 bases short and J 4 bases short, with 12 bases between. Drawing the rest from reference TRBV29-1 and TRBJ1-2, the complete variable domain is SAVISQKPSRDICQRGTSLTIQCQVDSQVTMMFWYRQQPGQSLTLIATANQGSEATYESGFVIDKFPISRPNLTFSTLTVSNMSPEDSSIYLCSVDSTGGYGYTFGSGTRLTVV.

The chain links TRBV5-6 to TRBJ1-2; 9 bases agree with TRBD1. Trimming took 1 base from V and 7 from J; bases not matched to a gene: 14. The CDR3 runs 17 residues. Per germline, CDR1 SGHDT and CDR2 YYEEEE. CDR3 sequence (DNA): TGTGCCAGCAGCTTGAGGAGTTTGGGACAGGGCGTCTCTGGCTACACCTTC. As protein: CASSLRSLGQGVSGYTF.

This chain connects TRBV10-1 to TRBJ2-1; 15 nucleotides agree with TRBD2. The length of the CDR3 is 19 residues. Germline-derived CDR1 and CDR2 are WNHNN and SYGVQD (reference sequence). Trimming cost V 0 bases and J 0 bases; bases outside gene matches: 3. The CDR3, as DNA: TGCGCCAGCAGTGAGTCCTCGGGACTAGCGGGAGGCTCCTACAATGAGCAGTTCTTC. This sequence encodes CASSESSGLAGGSYNEQFF.

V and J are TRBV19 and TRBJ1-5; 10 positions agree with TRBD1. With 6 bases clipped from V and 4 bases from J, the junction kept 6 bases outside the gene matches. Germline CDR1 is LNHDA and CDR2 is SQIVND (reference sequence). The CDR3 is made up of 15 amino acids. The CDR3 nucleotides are TGTGCCAGTAGGCGGACAGGGGGTGGAAATCAGCCCCAGCATTTT. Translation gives CASRRTGGGNQPQHF.

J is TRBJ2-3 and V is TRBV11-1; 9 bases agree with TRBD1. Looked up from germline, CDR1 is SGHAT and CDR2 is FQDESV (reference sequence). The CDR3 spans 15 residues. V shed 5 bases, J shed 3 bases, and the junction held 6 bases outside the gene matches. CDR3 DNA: TGTGCCAGCAGCCAGAACAGGGGGCGTACAGATACGCAGTATTTT. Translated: CASSQNRGRTDTQYF.

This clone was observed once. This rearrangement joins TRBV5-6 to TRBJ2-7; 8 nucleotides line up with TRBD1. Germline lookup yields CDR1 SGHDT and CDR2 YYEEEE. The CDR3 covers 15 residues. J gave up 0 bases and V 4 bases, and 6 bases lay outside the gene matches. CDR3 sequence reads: CASSPGQEFSYEQYF. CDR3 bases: TGTGCCAGCAGCCCGGGACAGGAGTTCTCCTACGAGCAGTACTTC.

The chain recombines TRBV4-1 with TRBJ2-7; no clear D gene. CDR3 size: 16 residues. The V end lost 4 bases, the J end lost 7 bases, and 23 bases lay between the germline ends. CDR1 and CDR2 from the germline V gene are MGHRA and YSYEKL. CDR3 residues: CASSPAGLHHETEQYF. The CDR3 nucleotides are TGCGCCAGCAGCCCAGCCGGCCTACACCACGAGACTGAGCAGTACTTC.

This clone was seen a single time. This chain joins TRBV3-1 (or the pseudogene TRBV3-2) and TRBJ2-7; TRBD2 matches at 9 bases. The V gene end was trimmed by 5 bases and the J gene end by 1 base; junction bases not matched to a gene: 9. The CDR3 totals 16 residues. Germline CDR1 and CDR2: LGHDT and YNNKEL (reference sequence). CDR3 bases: TGTGCCAGCAGCGCCGGTGGAGCGGGAGGTTCCTACGAGCAGTACTTC. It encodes CASSAGGAGGSYEQYF.

The CDR3 DNA reads as TGCGCCAGCAGCTTCGGTCGGGACAGGGGTATAAGCACTGAAGCTTTCTTT. Its protein is CASSFGRDRGISTEAFF. The chain has TRBV5-1 and TRBJ1-1, with 10 bases that match TRBD1. V lost 2 bases to trimming and J lost 4 bases; unmatched junction nucleotides: 11. Germline-derived CDR1 and CDR2 are SGHRS and YFSETQ. The CDR3 length is 17 residues. The whole variable domain, filled in from reference TRBV5-1 and TRBJ1-1, reads KAGVTQTPRYLIKTRGQQVTLSCSPISGHRSVSWYQQTPGQGLQFLFEYFSETQRNKGNFPGRFSGRQFSNSRSEMNVSTLELGDSALYLCASSFGRDRGISTEAFFGQGTRLTVV.

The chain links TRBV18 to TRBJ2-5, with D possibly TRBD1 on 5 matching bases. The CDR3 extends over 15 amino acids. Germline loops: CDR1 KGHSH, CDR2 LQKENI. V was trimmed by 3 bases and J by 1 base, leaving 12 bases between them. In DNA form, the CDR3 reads TGTGCCAGCTCACCTTGGGGCAGCCGCCAAGAGACCCAGTACTTC. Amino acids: CASSPWGSRQETQYF.

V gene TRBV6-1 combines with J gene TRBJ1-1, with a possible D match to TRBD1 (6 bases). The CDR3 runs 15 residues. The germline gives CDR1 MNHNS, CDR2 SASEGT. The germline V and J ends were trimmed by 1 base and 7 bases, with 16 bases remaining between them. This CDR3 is CASSEGSGQNHEAFF. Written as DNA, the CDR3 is TGTGCCAGCAGTGAAGGTTCAGGACAGAACCATGAAGCTTTCTTT.

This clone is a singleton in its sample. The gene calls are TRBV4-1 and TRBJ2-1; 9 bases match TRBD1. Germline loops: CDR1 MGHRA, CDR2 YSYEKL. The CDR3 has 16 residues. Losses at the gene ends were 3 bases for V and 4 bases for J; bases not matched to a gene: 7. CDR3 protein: CASSHSQGAFYNEQFF. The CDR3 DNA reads TGCGCCAGCAGCCACTCACAGGGGGCTTTTTACAATGAGCAGTTCTTC.

The DNA of the CDR3 is TGTGCCAGCAGCTTCGGAGGTGGGAACACTGAAGCTTTCTTT. Encoded protein: CASSFGGGNTEAFF. V usage is TRBV5-4 and J usage is TRBJ1-1; no clear D. CDR3 length equals 14 residues. V lost 2 bases, J lost 1 base, and 9 bases lay in between. CDR1 is SGHNT, CDR2 YYREEE, per germline (reference sequence). Supplemented by reference TRBV5-4 and TRBJ1-1, the full variable domain reads ETGVTQSPTHLIKTRGQQVTLRCSSQSGHNTVSWYQQALGQGPQFIFQYYREEENGRGNFPPRFSGLQFPNYSSELNVNALELDDSALYLCASSFGGGNTEAFFGQGTRLTVV.

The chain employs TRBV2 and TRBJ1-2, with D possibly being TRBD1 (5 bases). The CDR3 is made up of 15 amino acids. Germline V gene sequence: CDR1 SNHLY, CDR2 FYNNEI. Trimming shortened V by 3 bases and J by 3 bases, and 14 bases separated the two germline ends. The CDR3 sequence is CASSEDIPRHYGYTF. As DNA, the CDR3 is TGTGCCAGCAGTGAGGACATTCCCAGGCACTATGGCTACACCTTC. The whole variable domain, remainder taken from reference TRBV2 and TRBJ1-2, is EPEVTQTPSHQVTQMGQEVILRCVPISNHLYFYWYRQILGQKVEFLVSFYNNEISEKSEIFDDQFSVERPDGSNFTLKIRSTKLEDSAMYFCASSEDIPRHYGYTFGSGTRLTVV.

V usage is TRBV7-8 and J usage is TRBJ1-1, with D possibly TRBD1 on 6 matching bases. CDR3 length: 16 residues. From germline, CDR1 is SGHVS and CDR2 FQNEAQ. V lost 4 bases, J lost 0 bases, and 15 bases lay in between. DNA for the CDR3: TGTGCCAGCAGCTCCGACGGACAGACTCTGAACACTGAAGCTTTCTTT. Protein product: CASSSDGQTLNTEAFF.

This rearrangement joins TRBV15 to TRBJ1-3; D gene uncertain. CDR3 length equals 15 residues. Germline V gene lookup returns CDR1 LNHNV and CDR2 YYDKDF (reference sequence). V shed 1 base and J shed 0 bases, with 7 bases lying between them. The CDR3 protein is CATSRGPGSGNTIYF. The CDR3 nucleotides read TGTGCCACCAGCAGAGGCCCAGGCTCTGGAAACACCATATATTTT.

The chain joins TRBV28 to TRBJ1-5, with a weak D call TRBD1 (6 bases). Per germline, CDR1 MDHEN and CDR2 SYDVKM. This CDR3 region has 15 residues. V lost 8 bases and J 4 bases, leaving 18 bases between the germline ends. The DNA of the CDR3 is TGTGCCAGCGCCATCCCCGGGACACTGAATCAGCCCCAGCATTTT. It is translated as CASAIPGTLNQPQHF.

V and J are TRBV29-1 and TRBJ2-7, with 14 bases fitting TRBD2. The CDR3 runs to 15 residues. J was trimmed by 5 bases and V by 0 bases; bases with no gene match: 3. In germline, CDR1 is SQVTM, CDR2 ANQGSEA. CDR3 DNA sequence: TGCAGCGTTGAAGAGGGACTAGCGGGAGTCCACGAGCAGTACTTC. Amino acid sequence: CSVEEGLAGVHEQYF.

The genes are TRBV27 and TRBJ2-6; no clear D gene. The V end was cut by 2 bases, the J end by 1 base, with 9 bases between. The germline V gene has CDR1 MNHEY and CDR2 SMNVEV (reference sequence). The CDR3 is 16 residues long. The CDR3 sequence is CASSLGSFSGANVLTF. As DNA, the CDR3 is TGTGCCAGCAGTTTAGGTAGCTTTTCTGGGGCCAACGTCCTGACTTTC. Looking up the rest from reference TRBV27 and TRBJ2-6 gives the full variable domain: EAQVTQNPRYLITVTGKKLTVTCSQNMNHEYMSWYRQDPGLGLRQIYYSMNVEVTDKGDVPEGYKVSRKEKRNFPLILESPSPNQTSLYFCASSLGSFSGANVLTFGAGSRLTVL.

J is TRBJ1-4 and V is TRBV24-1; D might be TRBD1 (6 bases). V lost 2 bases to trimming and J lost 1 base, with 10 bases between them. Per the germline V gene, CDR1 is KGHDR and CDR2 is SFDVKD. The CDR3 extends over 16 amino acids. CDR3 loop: CATSDSPTGTNEKLFF. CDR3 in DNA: TGTGCCACCAGTGATTCCCCGACAGGAACTAATGAAAAACTGTTTTTT.

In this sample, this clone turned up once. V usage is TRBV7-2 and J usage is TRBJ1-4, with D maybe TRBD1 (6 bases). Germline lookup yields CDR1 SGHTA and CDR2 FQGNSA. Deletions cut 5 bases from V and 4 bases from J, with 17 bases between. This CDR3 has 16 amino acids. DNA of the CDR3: TGTGCCAGCAGCCGGGGGGGCTGGGCCGATAATGAAAAACTGTTTTTT. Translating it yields CASSRGGWADNEKLFF.

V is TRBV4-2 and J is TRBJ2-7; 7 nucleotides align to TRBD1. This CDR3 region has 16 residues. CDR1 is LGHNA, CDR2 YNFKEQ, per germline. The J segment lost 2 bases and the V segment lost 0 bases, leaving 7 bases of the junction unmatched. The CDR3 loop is CASSQDRMGQTYEQYF. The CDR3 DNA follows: TGTGCCAGCAGCCAAGACCGTATGGGACAGACCTACGAGCAGTACTTC.